These T cell receptor beta chains were read from a single sample in a study of blood T cell repertoires in COVID-19. Repertoires were generated with immunoSEQ multiplex PCR, while TCRdb's copy carries only in-frame clones and drops some. The table records roughly 30,000 clones, roughly 84% of them present only once. Material for sequencing was peripheral blood. These receptors were obtained from a man older than 75 with active COVID-19. CDR3s include the opening cysteine and the closing phenylalanine or tryptophan. D genes are given only for firm matches. A clone size is listed for some rows: how often the clone was seen (once, few, many), or a class if it is expanded.

TRBJ1-5 NA TRBV18 NA TGTGCCAGCTCACCGGCTGAAGGGGGCAATCAGCCCCAGCATTTT CASSPAEGGNQPQHF
TRBJ2-5 NA TRBV6-4 NA TGTGCCAGCAGATTACTACCCGGGACCCAGTACTTC CASRLLPGTQYF
TRBJ2-2 TRBD2 TRBV13 NA TGTGCCAGCGTACCGAGGGGAGCGGGGGCTAACACCGGGGAGCTGTTTTTT CASVPRGAGANTGELFF
TRBJ2-7 TRBD1 TRBV2 NA TGTGCCAGCAAGGGACAGCCATCCCTATCTGGGGAGCAGTACTTC CASKGQPSLSGEQYF
TRBJ1-4 TRBD1 TRBV12-5 NA TGTGCTAGTGGCTTCGGACAGGGGGCTGAAAAACTGTTTTTT CASGFGQGAEKLFF
TRBJ1-2 TRBD1 TRBV5-1 NA TGCGCCAGCAGCTCACCGGGACAGAGCTATGGCTACACCTTC CASSSPGQSYGYTF
TRBJ2-2 TRBD1 TRBV7-9 NA TGTGCCAGCAGCAACCCACCGGGACAGGGGGGCACCGGGGAGCTGTTTTTT CASSNPPGQGGTGELFF
TRBJ2-5 TRBD1 TRBV4-2 few TGTGCCAGCAGCCAAGGACAGGGGTTAGAGACCCAGTACTTC CASSQGQGLETQYF
TRBJ1-2 TRBD1 TRBV30 once TGTGCCTGGGGTAGGGACAGTTTAAACTATGGCTACACCTTC CAWGRDSLNYGYTF
TRBJ2-3 TRBD2 TRBV6-5 NA TGTGCCAGCACCTGGGGGGAGGGGCCCGATACGCAGTATTTT CASTWGEGPDTQYF
TRBJ2-3 TRBD2 TRBV5-4 NA TGTGCCAGCAGCTTAGGTGGCGGGGGGGGCACAGATACGCAGTATTTT CASSLGGGGGTDTQYF
TRBJ1-4 NA TRBV2 NA TGTGCCAGCAGTGGAGTTCACTTTAATGAAAAACTGTTTTTT CASSGVHFNEKLFF
TRBJ1-3 NA TRBV4-2 NA TGTGCCAGCAGCCAACAGACAGTAACTGGAAACACCATATATTTT CASSQQTVTGNTIYF
TRBJ2-3 TRBD2 TRBV5-4 NA TGTGCCAGCAGCTTGGCCGGACTAGGGACGGATACGCAGTATTTT CASSLAGLGTDTQYF
TRBJ2-3 TRBD2 TRBV5-1 NA TGCGCCAGCAGTGAAGGAGCGGGGGGGCCCCTAGATACGCAGTATTTT CASSEGAGGPLDTQYF
TRBJ2-7 NA TRBV19 NA TGTGCCAGTAGTATAGCTAACAGCGGGGAGCAGTACTTC CASSIANSGEQYF
TRBJ1-5 TRBD1 TRBV12-3/TRBV12-4 NA TGTGCCAGCAGCCGGACAGGGGTTCAGCCCCAGCATTTT CASSRTGVQPQHF
TRBJ2-2 TRBD1 TRBV5-4 NA TGTGCCAGCAGCTTGGGACAGGGGGTCGGGGAGCTGTTTTTT CASSLGQGVGELFF
TRBJ2-7 TRBD2 TRBV19 NA TGTGCCAGTAGTATGGCGGGGGGAAACTACGAGCAGTACTTC CASSMAGGNYEQYF
TRBJ2-1 TRBD1 TRBV14 NA TGTGCCAGCAGCCAAGATAGGGGGACAGGGACGTTCTTC CASSQDRGTGTFF
TRBJ2-5 NA TRBV30 NA TGTGCCTGGGACAGACCTCCACAAGAGACCCAGTACTTC CAWDRPPQETQYF
TRBJ2-7 NA TRBV11-2 NA TGTGCCAGCAGCTTCGCACGGGACACCTTAACCTACGAGCAGTACTTC CASSFARDTLTYEQYF
TRBJ1-6 TRBD1 TRBV2 NA TGTGCCAGCAGTGAGGACAGGGGGCTGGGGAATTCACCCCTCCACTTT CASSEDRGLGNSPLHF
TRBJ2-6 NA TRBV5-4 NA TGTGCCAGCAGAGATACCGGGAGGGCCAACGTCCTGACTTTC CASRDTGRANVLTF
TRBJ1-2 TRBD1 TRBV9 NA TGTGCCAGCAGCGGGTCGACAGGGGGTTTCTATGGCTACACCTTC CASSGSTGGFYGYTF
TRBJ2-7 TRBD1 TRBV4-1 NA TGCGCCAGCAGCCAAGATGGGACAGGGCTGTACTTC CASSQDGTGLYF
TRBJ1-6 NA TRBV28 NA TGTGCCAGCAGTTTATCTAGGCCAGGGGCGAAATCACCCCTCCACTTT CASSLSRPGAKSPLHF
TRBJ2-7 TRBD2 TRBV5-8 NA TGTGCCAGCAGCTTAATTTCTCTAGCGGGCGAGCAGTACTTC CASSLISLAGEQYF
TRBJ1-4 TRBD1 TRBV4-1 NA TGCGCCAGCAGCGGGGGAATCAGGACAGGGGACAATTATGAAAAACTGTTTTTT CASSGGIRTGDNYEKLFF
TRBJ1-2 NA TRBV13 NA TGTGCCAGCAGCTCCCACAGGGTCGGGGGCTACACCTTC CASSSHRVGGYTF
TRBJ2-5 NA TRBV19 NA TGTGCCAGTAGCCTGGCAGGGGTGGAGACCCAGTACTTC CASSLAGVETQYF
TRBJ1-1 NA TRBV6-5 NA TGTGCCAGCTTCAAAAAGACAAAGAACACTGAAGCTTTCTTT CASFKKTKNTEAFF
TRBJ1-1 NA TRBV5-6 NA TGTGCCAGCAGGAGTTGGTCGGGGACTCGCGGAGCTTTCTTT CASRSWSGTRGAFF